The sequence of this T cell receptor beta chain was determined in a study of blood T cell repertoires in COVID-19 (dated by TCRdb to 2018 to 2021). Background on the whole study: Samples from collaborators originated in the United States, Italy and Spain and spanned both the acute and convalescent phases of COVID-19. The prospective study material was composed of cDNA or gDNA derived from T cells, B-cell-depleted T cells, or PBMCs. Subjects who had been exposed to COVID-19, were actively infected with it, or had recovered from it provided the deeply sampled blood TCRbeta repertoires that made up the dataset. A freely available public database, intended as a resource for researchers studying the immune response to SARS-CoV-2, is where the repertoires were released. Samples came from the ongoing ImmuneRACE study (first 160 participants) plus 1,254 subjects from 6 global collaborators. The sample metadata nearly always contained a de-identified subject ID, COVID-19 status, age in years and sex. Where available, HLA class I and class II types were obtained from metadata supplied by the sample provider rather than from assay-based typing.

The immunoSEQ Assay, a bias-controlled multiplex PCR, was used to amplify TCRbeta CDR3 regions from genomic DNA. The original pipeline was this. Within the assay, amplification of reference gene primers was used to estimate how many nucleated cells each sample contained. To quantify the absolute abundance of each unique TCRbeta CDR3 rearrangement, sequence reads were collapsed and filtered. For each sample, productive Simpson clonality was calculated as the square root of Simpson's diversity index over productive rearrangements. Sourced from immuneACCESS, this table was stored by TCRdb with only in-frame sequences that have V and J called. A share of the clones is absent; for the studies checked, an unresolved V gene accounts for under half, and the remainder has no known explanation. The V and J calls and clone size come from that table; D and trimming were worked out from the DNA. The sample data list about 190,000 clones, and around four fifths of these were observed just once. The ten largest clonotypes hold 14% of the sample.

Overall study outcomes, separate from this receptor: The amount of clinical and demographic metadata varied by source and participant and was provided uncurated.

Collaborating institutions collected whole blood in K2EDTA tubes following their own protocols. For TCRbeta analysis, collaborators shipped samples as frozen whole blood, isolated PBMCs, or DNA extracted from either of those sample types. The germline ends are 7 bases apart after V is trimmed by 1 base and J by 4 bases. The CDR3 measures 12 amino acids from cysteine to phenylalanine. The entry retains the CDR3 DNA only, 36 bases that are in frame from base 1. From the germline V gene (reference sequence), CDR1 is GTSNPN and CDR2 is SVGIG. For this clone: Which antigen it targets is not known. One base away there is no much larger clone; base qualities are not given.

This clonotype originated in a young man with active or convalescent COVID-19. Recombination linked TRBV30 to TRBJ1-2, with the D gene call left open. The sample consisted of peripheral blood. The nucleotides read TGTGCCTGGAGTGACAGCGGCTATGGCTACACCTTC. This codes for CAWSDSGYGYTF.